The clone carrying this TCR beta chain was seen a few times. The target antigen is unknown. This specimen belongs to a study of beta chain features in type 1 diabetes. The wider study: Cells sorted and examined across all samples totaled more than 95,000,000. The study, taken as a whole, reports: TCRB CDR3s from Type 1 diabetes patients were moderately but significantly shorter in all four CD4+ subsets.

Once sorted, every population was more than 95% pure. Isolated RNA was reverse transcribed in full, so expressed TCRB transcripts were sequenced. Generated by immunoSEQ multiplex PCR, the TCRdb table keeps only in-frame clones and is missing some. In the table there are approximately 470,000 clones, about 32% of which are singletons. The sequenced material came from naive CD4+ T cells from blood. This TCR was recovered from a man younger than 30 in good health.

The CDR3 DNA sequence: TGTGCCAGCAGCGTAGGGGCTTACAGTCCCCTCTCCGAGCAGTACTTC. This translates into CASSVGAYSPLSEQYF. The rearrangement joins TRBV9 to TRBJ2-7; no definite D call. The CDR3 loop spans 16 amino acids. The ends were cut back, 0 bases at V and 6 bases at J, with 19 bases in the middle. Germline V gene lookup returns CDR1 SGDLS and CDR2 YYNGEE.